The 20 T cell receptor beta chains presented below share a single source sample, sequenced in a study of shared clonotypes between healthy human individuals. CD8 cells classed as naive were CD45RO-negative and positively selected for CCR7, excluding terminally differentiated effector memory CD45RA+ cells. Assay: immunoSEQ multiplex PCR; the TCRdb copy retains only in-frame clones and omits some. The data contain over 2,000,000 clones, 85% to 95% of them singletons. Sample: naive CD8+ T cells from PBMCs. The receptors derive from a man younger than 30 in good health. Some clones in this sample may be carry-over from other donors' samples.

V gene TRBV5-6 combines with J gene TRBJ2-5; 15 bases are shared with TRBD2. CDR1 and CDR2 from the germline V gene are SGHDT and YYEEEE. This CDR3 region has 15 residues. After removal of 5 bases from V and 5 bases from J, the junction contained 4 bases not matched to a gene. CDR3 DNA: TGTGCCAGCAGATTCGGACTAGCGGGAGGGGAGACCCAGTACTTC. It yields the protein CASRFGLAGGETQYF.

The rearrangement joins TRBV7-8 to TRBJ2-7; maybe TRBD1 (5 bases). Trimming took 0 bases from V and 3 from J, leaving 12 bases between them. Germline-derived CDR1 and CDR2 are SGHVS and FQNEAQ. This CDR3 has 15 residues. In DNA form, the CDR3 reads TGTGCCAGCAGCTTAGCTTTGCGGCAGGGCTACGAGCAGTACTTC. Amino acid sequence: CASSLALRQGYEQYF.

This clone was observed a few times. The chain is built from TRBV2 and TRBJ1-5, with D perhaps TRBD1 (6 bases). V gave up 1 base and J gave up 1 base, with 14 bases separating them. Germline CDR1 SNHLY, CDR2 FYNNEI. CDR3 length: 17 amino acids. CDR3 nucleotide sequence: TGTGCCAGCAGTGAAGGAGCCGGGACACCGAGCAATCAGCCCCAGCATTTT. It yields the protein CASSEGAGTPSNQPQHF.

This chain joins TRBV11-1 and TRBJ2-1; TRBD1 agrees at 10 bases. The CDR3 extends over 16 amino acids. V gave up 2 bases and J gave up 6 bases; unmatched junction bases: 7. Germline lookup yields CDR1 SGHAT and CDR2 FQDESV (reference sequence). CDR3 DNA: TGTGCCAGCAGCTTACCCCGGGACAGGGGTATCAATGAGCAGTTCTTC. It is translated as CASSLPRDRGINEQFF.

This clone has only a few counts. This chain links TRBV10-2 with TRBJ1-1; tentatively, D is TRBD1 (5 bases). CDR3 length: 13 residues. The V end was cut by 7 bases, the J end by 5 bases, with 14 bases between. Looked up from germline, CDR1 is WSHSY and CDR2 is SAAADI. CDR3 bases: TGCGCCAGCAAGTGGGGGAGAGGAACTGAAGCTTTCTTT. Translating gives CASKWGRGTEAFF.

With respect to this clone: Other DNA sequences in the sample encode the same CDR3. This rearrangement joins TRBV19 to TRBJ1-5, with D unclear. From germline, CDR1 is LNHDA and CDR2 SQIVND (reference sequence). V was pared by 3 bases and J by 2 bases, with 11 bases between. The CDR3 contains 15 residues. Here the CDR3 reads CASSIPGWGNQPQHF. In nucleotides, the CDR3 is TGTGCCAGTAGTATTCCGGGTTGGGGCAATCAGCCCCAGCATTTT.

V usage is TRBV5-4 and J usage is TRBJ2-7; D gene uncertain. The V and J ends lost 1 base and 2 bases respectively, with 10 bases between them. The CDR3 is 14 amino acids. CDR1 and CDR2 (germline): SGHNT, YYREEE (reference sequence). The CDR3 sequence is CASSLYHTPYEQYF. The CDR3 nucleotides are TGTGCCAGCAGCTTGTATCACACCCCCTACGAGCAGTACTTC.

The chain combines TRBV7-8 with TRBJ1-2; no definite D call. Germline CDR1 and CDR2: SGHVS and FQNEAQ. This CDR3 spans 15 amino acids. V was cut by 0 bases and J by 5 bases, with 13 bases left in between. CDR3 residues: CASSLARRVEYGYTF. The DNA for the CDR3 is TGTGCCAGCAGCTTAGCAAGAAGGGTGGAGTATGGCTACACCTTC.

This clone was seen only once. The rearrangement joins TRBV7-9 to TRBJ2-1; D possibly corresponds to TRBD2 (5 bases). CDR1 and CDR2 (germline): SEHNR, FQNEAQ (reference sequence). The CDR3 has 15 amino acids. Trimming took off 1 base at V and 7 bases at J, with 14 bases between the two ends. The CDR3 DNA reads as TGTGCCAGCAGCTTAGACCCCGGGCAGCGGAATGAGCAGTTCTTC. It yields the protein CASSLDPGQRNEQFF.

To note about this clone: Other DNA sequences in the sample encode the same CDR3. The chain carries TRBV30 and TRBJ2-1; D not certain. The CDR3 runs 12 residues. V lost 0 bases to trimming and J lost 8 bases, with 8 bases between them. The germline gives CDR1 GTSNPN, CDR2 SVGIG (reference sequence). The CDR3 DNA follows: TGTGCCTGGAGTGTACTCGGTGATGAGCAGTTCTTC. This translates into CAWSVLGDEQFF.

The chain uses TRBV5-6 and TRBJ1-2; tentatively, D is TRBD1 (5 bases). The germline CDR1 and CDR2 sequences are SGHDT and YYEEEE. CDR3 length equals 15 residues. Trimming left V 0 bases short and J 4 bases short, with 13 bases between. The CDR3 DNA reads as TGTGCCAGCAGCTTGGCTCAGGGCCCCCTCTATGGCTACACCTTC. It translates to CASSLAQGPLYGYTF.

The J gene is TRBJ2-7, the V gene TRBV19, with 8 nucleotides matching TRBD1. The CDR3 loop spans 15 amino acids. Germline assignment: CDR1 LNHDA and CDR2 SQIVND (reference sequence). The junction had 11 bases not matched to a gene; V was cut back by 5 bases and J by 5 bases. The CDR3: CASSPNQGAKNEQYF. In nucleotides, the CDR3 is TGTGCCAGTAGTCCCAACCAGGGGGCCAAGAACGAGCAGTACTTC. Full variable domain (outside the CDR3, taken from reference TRBV19 and TRBJ2-7): DGGITQSPKYLFRKEGQNVTLSCEQNLNHDAMYWYRQDPGQGLRLIYYSQIVNDFQKGDIAEGYSVSREKKESFPLTVTSAQKNPTAFYLCASSPNQGAKNEQYFGPGTRLTVT.

The rearrangement joins TRBV2 to TRBJ2-2, with 7 positions matching TRBD2. Germline CDR1 SNHLY, CDR2 FYNNEI. The CDR3 loop spans 17 amino acids. Trimming removed 1 base from V and 5 bases from J; junction bases left unmatched: 10. This CDR3 is CASSEDPAGVSTGELFF. The CDR3 nucleotides read TGTGCCAGCAGTGAAGACCCGGCGGGAGTGAGTACCGGGGAGCTGTTTTTT.

The genes are TRBV4-3 and TRBJ2-1, with 10 bases lining up with TRBD2. V shed 1 base, J shed 7 bases, and the junction held 7 bases outside the gene matches. The germline V gene has CDR1 LGHNA and CDR2 YSLEER. The CDR3 totals 16 residues. The CDR3 protein is CASSQGALAGMNEQFF. The CDR3, as DNA: TGCGCCAGCAGCCAAGGGGCACTAGCGGGGATGAATGAGCAGTTCTTC.

The V gene is TRBV25-1, the J gene TRBJ1-3, with D possibly being TRBD1 (5 bases). V gave up 1 base and J gave up 1 base, with 5 bases separating them. CDR1 is MGHDK, CDR2 SYGVNS, per germline. The CDR3 is made up of 14 amino acids. CDR3 region: CASSEWGSGNTIYF. CDR3 DNA sequence: TGTGCCAGCAGTGAATGGGGGTCTGGAAACACCATATATTTT.

Of note for this clone: The sample carries other DNA sequences with the same CDR3. This rearrangement joins TRBV5-4 to TRBJ2-7; TRBD1 agrees at 8 bases. With V trimmed by 2 bases and J by 3 bases, 1 base remained unmatched. Germline CDR1 is SGHNT and CDR2 is YYREEE (reference sequence). The CDR3 has 13 residues. Written as DNA, the CDR3 is TGTGCCAGCAGCTTCGACAGGGGCTACGAGCAGTACTTC. This encodes CASSFDRGYEQYF. The variable domain in full, with the rest retrieved from reference TRBV5-4 and TRBJ2-7, is ETGVTQSPTHLIKTRGQQVTLRCSSQSGHNTVSWYQQALGQGPQFIFQYYREEENGRGNFPPRFSGLQFPNYSSELNVNALELDDSALYLCASSFDRGYEQYFGPGTRLTVT.

This sequence joins TRBV6-1 and TRBJ2-7; D might be TRBD1 or TRBD2, each matching 5 bases. V gave up 1 base and J gave up 1 base, with 11 bases separating them. Per germline, CDR1 MNHNS and CDR2 SASEGT. This CDR3 contains 15 residues. CDR3: CASSEGGGTSYEQYF. The CDR3 nucleotides are TGTGCCAGCAGTGAAGGTGGGGGAACGTCCTACGAGCAGTACTTC.

The J gene is TRBJ1-2, the V gene TRBV28, with 9 bases fitting TRBD1. The CDR3 runs to 14 residues. V dropped 7 bases and J dropped 6; count of bases not matched to a gene: 9. CDR1 is MDHEN, CDR2 SYDVKM, per germline. This chain's CDR3 is CASNWDRAVDGYTF. CDR3 bases: TGTGCCAGCAACTGGGACAGGGCAGTAGATGGCTACACCTTC.

The rearrangement uses TRBV7-9 and TRBJ2-7; possible D gene TRBD2, 6 bases. Trimming took off 4 bases at V and 5 bases at J, with 12 bases between the two ends. Looked up from germline, CDR1 is SEHNR and CDR2 is FQNEAQ (reference sequence). CDR3 length equals 13 residues. Here the CDR3 reads CASSSRGSNEQYF. In nucleotides, the CDR3 is TGTGCCAGCAGCTCCCGGGGGTCCAACGAGCAGTACTTC. Filled out from reference TRBV7-9 and TRBJ2-7, the complete variable domain reads DTGVSQNPRHKITKRGQNVTFRCDPISEHNRLYWYRQTLGQGPEFLTYFQNEAQLEKSRLLSDRFSAERPKGSFSTLEIQRTEQGDSAMYLCASSSRGSNEQYFGPGTRLTVT.

The V and J genes are TRBV2 and TRBJ2-1; D is tentatively TRBD1 or TRBD2 (5 bases each). Trimming shortened V by 6 bases and J by 2 bases, and 17 bases separated the two germline ends. This CDR3 comprises 16 residues. Germline-derived CDR1 and CDR2 are SNHLY and FYNNEI. The CDR3 sequence: CASRVNWDPTYNEQFF. Written as DNA, the CDR3 is TGTGCCAGCAGAGTAAACTGGGACCCGACCTACAATGAGCAGTTCTTC.